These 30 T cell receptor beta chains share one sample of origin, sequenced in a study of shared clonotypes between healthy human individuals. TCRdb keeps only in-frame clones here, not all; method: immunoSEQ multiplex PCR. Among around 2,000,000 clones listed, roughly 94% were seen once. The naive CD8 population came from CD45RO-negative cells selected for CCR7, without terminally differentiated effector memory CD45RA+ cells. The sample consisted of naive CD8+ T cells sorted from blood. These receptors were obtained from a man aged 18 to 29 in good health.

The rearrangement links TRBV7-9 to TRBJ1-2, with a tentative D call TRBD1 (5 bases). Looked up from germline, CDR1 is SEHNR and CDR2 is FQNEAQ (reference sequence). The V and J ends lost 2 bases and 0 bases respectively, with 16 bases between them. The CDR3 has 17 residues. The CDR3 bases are TGTGCCAGCAGCTTACCCCGGACGGGGCCGGCTAACTATGGCTACACCTTC. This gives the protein CASSLPRTGPANYGYTF. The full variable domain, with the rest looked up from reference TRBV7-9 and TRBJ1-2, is DTGVSQNPRHKITKRGQNVTFRCDPISEHNRLYWYRQTLGQGPEFLTYFQNEAQLEKSRLLSDRFSAERPKGSFSTLEIQRTEQGDSAMYLCASSLPRTGPANYGYTFGSGTRLTVV.

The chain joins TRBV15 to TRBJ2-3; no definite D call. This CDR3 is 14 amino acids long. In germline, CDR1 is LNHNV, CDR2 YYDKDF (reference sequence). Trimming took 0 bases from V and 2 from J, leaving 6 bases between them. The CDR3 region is CATSRDSFTDTQYF. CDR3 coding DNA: TGTGCCACCAGCAGAGATTCTTTCACAGATACGCAGTATTTT.

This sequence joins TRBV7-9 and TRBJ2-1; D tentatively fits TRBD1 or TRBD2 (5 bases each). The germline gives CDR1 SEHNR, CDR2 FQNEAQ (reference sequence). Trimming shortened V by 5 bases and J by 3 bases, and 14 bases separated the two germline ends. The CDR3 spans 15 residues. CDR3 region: CASSLGAGLYNEQFF. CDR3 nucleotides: TGTGCCAGCAGCCTAGGGGCGGGTCTCTACAATGAGCAGTTCTTC.

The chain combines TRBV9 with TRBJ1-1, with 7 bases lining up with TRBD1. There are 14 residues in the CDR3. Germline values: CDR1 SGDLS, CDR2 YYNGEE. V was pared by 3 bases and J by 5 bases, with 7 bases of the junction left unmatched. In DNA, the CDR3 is TGTGCCAGCAGCGCGACAGGGTACGGGACTGAAGCTTTCTTT. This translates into CASSATGYGTEAFF.

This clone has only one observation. The CDR3 sequence is CAISEAYQSTAHPRGYTF. Here the CDR3 DNA reads TGTGCCATCAGTGAGGCCTACCAATCGACAGCCCATCCCCGTGGCTACACCTTC. The rearrangement joins TRBV10-3 to TRBJ1-2, with a possible D match to TRBD1 (5 bases). Germline assignment: CDR1 ENHRY and CDR2 SYGVKD. CDR3 length: 18 residues. Trimming removed 2 bases from V and 7 bases from J, with 26 bases in between.

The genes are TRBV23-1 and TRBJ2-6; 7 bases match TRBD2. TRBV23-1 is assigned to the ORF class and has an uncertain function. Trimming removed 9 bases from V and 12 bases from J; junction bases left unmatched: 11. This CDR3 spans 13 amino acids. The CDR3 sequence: CARRLGGERVLTF. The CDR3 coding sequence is TGCGCCAGGCGTCTGGGGGGGGAACGCGTCCTGACTTTC.

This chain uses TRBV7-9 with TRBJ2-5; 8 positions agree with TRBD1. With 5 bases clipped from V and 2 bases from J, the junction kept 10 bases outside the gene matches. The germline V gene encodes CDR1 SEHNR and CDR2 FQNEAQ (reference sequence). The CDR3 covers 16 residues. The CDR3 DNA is TGTGCCAGCAGCCCCTCCCCCGGACAGGGACAAGAGACCCAGTACTTC. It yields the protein CASSPSPGQGQETQYF.

In DNA form, the CDR3 reads TGTGCCAGCAGTGAAGTTGGCTTCTGGGGCGGGGAGCTGTTTTTT. Its translation is CASSEVGFWGGELFF. The V gene is TRBV6-1, the J gene TRBJ2-2; the D is unclear. The V end lost 1 base, the J end lost 7 bases, and 13 bases lay between the germline ends. The CDR3 runs to 15 residues. Germline CDR1 reads MNHNS; CDR2 reads SASEGT.

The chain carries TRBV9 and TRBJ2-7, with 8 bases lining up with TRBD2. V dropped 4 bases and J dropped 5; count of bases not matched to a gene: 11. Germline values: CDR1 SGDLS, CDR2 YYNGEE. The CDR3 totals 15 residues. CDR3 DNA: TGTGCCAGCAGCCTCGGTCCGGGGGGGATAGACGAGCAGTACTTC. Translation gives CASSLGPGGIDEQYF.

The CDR3 DNA reads as TGTGCCAGCAGCCGCCAAGAAATTTTCAGTCTTGGAAATGAAAAACTGTTTTTT. This encodes CASSRQEIFSLGNEKLFF. This rearrangement joins TRBV4-2 to TRBJ1-4, with D unresolved. Trimming left V 4 bases short and J 5 bases short, with 23 bases between. The CDR3 is 18 amino acids. Germline CDR1 and CDR2: LGHNA and YNFKEQ.

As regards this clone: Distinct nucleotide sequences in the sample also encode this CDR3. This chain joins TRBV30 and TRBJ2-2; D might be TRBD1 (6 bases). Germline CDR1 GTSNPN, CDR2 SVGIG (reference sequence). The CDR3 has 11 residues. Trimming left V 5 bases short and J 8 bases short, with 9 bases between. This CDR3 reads CAWSQGGELFF. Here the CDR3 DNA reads TGTGCCTGGTCCCAGGGGGGGGAGCTGTTTTTT.

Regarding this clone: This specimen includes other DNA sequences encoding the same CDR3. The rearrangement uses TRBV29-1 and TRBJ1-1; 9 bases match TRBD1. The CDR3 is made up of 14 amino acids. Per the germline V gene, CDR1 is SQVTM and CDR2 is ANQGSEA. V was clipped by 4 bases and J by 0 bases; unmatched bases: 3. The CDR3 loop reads CSVGGQGMNTEAFF. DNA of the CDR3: TGCAGCGTTGGAGGACAGGGGATGAACACTGAAGCTTTCTTT.

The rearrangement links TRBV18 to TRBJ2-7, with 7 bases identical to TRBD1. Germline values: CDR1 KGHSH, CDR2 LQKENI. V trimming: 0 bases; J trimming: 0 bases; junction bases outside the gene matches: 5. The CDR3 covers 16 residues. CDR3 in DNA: TGTGCCAGCTCACCACCGGGACAGTTCTTCTCCTACGAGCAGTACTTC. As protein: CASSPPGQFFSYEQYF.

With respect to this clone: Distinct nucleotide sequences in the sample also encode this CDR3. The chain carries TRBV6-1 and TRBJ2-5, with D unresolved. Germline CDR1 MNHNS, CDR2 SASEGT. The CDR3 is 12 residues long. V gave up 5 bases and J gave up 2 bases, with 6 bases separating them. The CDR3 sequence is CASSLYQETQYF. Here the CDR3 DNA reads TGTGCCAGCAGTCTCTATCAAGAGACCCAGTACTTC.

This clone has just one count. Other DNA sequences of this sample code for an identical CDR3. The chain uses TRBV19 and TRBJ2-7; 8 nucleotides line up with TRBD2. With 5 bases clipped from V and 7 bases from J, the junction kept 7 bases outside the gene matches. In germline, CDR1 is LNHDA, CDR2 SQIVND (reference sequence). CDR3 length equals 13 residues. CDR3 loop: CASSLGLASEQYF. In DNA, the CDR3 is TGTGCCAGTAGTCTCGGACTAGCCAGTGAGCAGTACTTC.

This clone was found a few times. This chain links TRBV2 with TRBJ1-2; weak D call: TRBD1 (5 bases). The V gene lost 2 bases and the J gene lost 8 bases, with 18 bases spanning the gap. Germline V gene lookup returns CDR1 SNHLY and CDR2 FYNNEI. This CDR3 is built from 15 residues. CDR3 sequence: CASSEMRDLAEGYTF. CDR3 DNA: TGTGCCAGCAGTGAAATGCGGGACCTAGCCGAGGGCTACACCTTC.

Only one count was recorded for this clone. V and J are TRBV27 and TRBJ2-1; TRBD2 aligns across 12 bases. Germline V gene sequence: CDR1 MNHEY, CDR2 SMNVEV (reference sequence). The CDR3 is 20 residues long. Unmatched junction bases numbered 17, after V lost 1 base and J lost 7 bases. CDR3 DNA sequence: TGTGCCAGCAGTTTATATGCCCCTAGCGGGAGGGTGAGAATGGGGAATGAGCAGTTCTTC. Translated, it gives CASSLYAPSGRVRMGNEQFF.

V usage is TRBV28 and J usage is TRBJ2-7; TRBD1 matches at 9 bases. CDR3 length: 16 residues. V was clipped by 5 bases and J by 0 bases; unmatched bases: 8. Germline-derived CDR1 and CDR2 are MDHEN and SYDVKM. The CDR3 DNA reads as TGTGCCAGCAGTCCTACAGGGGGCGAACTCTCCTACGAGCAGTACTTC. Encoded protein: CASSPTGGELSYEQYF. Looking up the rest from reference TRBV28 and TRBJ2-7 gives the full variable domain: DVKVTQSSRYLVKRTGEKVFLECVQDMDHENMFWYRQDPGLGLRLIYFSYDVKMKEKGDIPEGYSVSREKKERFSLILESASTNQTSMYLCASSPTGGELSYEQYFGPGTRLTVT.

The DNA of the CDR3 is TGTGCTAGTGGTTTGTTTTCCGCGGGAGGTCCCACAGATACGCAGTATTTT. Its protein is CASGLFSAGGPTDTQYF. J is TRBJ2-3 and V is TRBV12-5, with TRBD2 identical over 8 bases. The length of the CDR3 is 17 residues. V lost 2 bases, J lost 2 bases, and 9 bases stayed unmatched. Germline assignment: CDR1 LGHNT and CDR2 FRNRAP.

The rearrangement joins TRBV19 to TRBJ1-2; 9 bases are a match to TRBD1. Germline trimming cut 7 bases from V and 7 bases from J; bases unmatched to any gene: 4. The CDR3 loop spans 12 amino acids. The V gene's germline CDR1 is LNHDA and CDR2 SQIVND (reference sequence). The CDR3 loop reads CASTTGGAGYTF. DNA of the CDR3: TGTGCCAGTACCACAGGGGGCGCTGGCTACACCTTC.

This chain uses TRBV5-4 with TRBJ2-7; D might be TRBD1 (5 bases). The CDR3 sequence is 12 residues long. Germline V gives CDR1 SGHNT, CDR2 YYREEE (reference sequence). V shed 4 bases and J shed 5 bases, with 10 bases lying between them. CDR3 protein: CASSGAPDEQYF. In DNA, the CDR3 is TGTGCCAGCAGCGGGGCTCCTGACGAGCAGTACTTC.

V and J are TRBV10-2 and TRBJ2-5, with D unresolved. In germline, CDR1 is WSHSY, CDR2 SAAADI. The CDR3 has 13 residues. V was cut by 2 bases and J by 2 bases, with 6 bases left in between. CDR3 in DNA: TGCGCCAGCAGTGAGCTGGGTCAAGAGACCCAGTACTTC. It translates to CASSELGQETQYF.

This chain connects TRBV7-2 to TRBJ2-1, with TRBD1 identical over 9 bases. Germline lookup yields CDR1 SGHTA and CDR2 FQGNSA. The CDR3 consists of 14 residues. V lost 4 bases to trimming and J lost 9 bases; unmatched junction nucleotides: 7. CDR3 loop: CASSWDRATTEQFF. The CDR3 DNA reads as TGTGCCAGCAGCTGGGACAGGGCCACCACTGAGCAGTTCTTC.

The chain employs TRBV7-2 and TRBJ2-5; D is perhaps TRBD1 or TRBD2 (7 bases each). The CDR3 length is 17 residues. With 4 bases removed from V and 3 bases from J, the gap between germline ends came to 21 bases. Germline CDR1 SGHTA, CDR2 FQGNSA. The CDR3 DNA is TGTGCCAGCAGCTCCAGGGGGGGTTTACGTGGAGAAGAGACCCAGTACTTC. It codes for CASSSRGGLRGEETQYF.

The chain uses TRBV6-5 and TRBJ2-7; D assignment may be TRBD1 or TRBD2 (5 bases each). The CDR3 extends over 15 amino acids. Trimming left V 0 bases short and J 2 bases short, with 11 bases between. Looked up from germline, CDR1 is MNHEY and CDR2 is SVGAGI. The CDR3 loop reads CASSYSEGTAYEQYF. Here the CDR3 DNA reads TGTGCCAGCAGTTACTCAGAGGGGACGGCCTACGAGCAGTACTTC.

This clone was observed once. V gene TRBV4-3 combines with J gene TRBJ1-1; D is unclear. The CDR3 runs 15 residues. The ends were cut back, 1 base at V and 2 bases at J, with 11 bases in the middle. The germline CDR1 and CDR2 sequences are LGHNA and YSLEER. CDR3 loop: CASSQARIDNTEAFF. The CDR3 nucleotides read TGCGCCAGCAGCCAAGCACGGATAGATAACACTGAAGCTTTCTTT.

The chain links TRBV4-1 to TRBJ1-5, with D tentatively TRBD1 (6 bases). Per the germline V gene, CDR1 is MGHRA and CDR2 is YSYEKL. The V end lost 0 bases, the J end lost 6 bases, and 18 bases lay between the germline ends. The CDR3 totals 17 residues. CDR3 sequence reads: CASSQEDPGATSQPQHF. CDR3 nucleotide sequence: TGCGCCAGCAGCCAAGAAGATCCAGGGGCGACCTCTCAGCCCCAGCATTTT.

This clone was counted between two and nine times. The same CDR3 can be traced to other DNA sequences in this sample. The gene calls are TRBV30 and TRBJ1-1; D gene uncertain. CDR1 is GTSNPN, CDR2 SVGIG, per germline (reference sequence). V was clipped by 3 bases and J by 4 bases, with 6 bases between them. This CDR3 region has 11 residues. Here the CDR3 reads CAWSRGTEAFF. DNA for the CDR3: TGTGCCTGGAGCCGAGGCACTGAAGCTTTCTTT.

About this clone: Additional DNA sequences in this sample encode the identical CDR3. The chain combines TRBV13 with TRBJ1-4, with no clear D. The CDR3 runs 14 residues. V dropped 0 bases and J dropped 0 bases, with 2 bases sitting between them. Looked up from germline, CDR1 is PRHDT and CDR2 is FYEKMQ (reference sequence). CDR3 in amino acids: CASSLGATNEKLFF. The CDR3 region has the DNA TGTGCCAGCAGCTTAGGGGCAACTAATGAAAAACTGTTTTTT.

The CDR3 nucleotides are TGTGCCAGCAGTACCTACCGGGTCTCGGAAGGCTACACCTTC. This translates into CASSTYRVSEGYTF. This chain links TRBV6-1 with TRBJ1-2, with D uncertain. Trimming pared 5 bases from V and 8 bases from J, leaving 18 bases between. CDR3 size: 14 residues. Germline V gene data show CDR1 as MNHNS and CDR2 as SASEGT.